The clone carrying this T cell receptor (beta chain) was seen ten or more times. Its cognate antigen is unknown. Unique molecular identifier tags were affixed to discrete cDNA molecules. TCRdb reprocessed the 5' RACE reads via MiXCR and lists one record per CDR3 protein. The sample gives 30,000 or so distinct CDR3 sequences, 6% to 7% of which show up once; about a third is in the top ten. Per the germline V gene, CDR1 is SGHTA and CDR2 is FQGTGA. The CDR3 consists of 13 residues. Trimming removed 1 base from V and 1 base from J, with 4 bases in between. The record originates from a study of early T cells in non-severe SARS-CoV-2 infection. Study context: With bulk RNA from unsorted whole blood as input, sequencing yielded unpaired chains.

The study's findings and limits: VDJdb matching favored anti-spike CD8 responses, missing private and CD4 specificities.

The receptor's source is an adult who was a healthcare worker with PCR-confirmed SARS-CoV-2 infection or an uninfected control (not recorded which). The rearrangement links TRBV7-3 to TRBJ1-1; no clear D gene. What was sequenced was whole blood. The chain's CDR3 is CASSLSRNTEAFF. The CDR3, as DNA: TGTGCCAGCAGCTTAAGTAGGAACACTGAAGCTTTCTTT. Full variable domain (rest looked up from reference TRBV7-3 and TRBJ1-1): GAGVSQTPSNKVTEKGKYVELRCDPISGHTALYWYRQSLGQGPEFLIYFQGTGAADDSGLPNDRFFAVRPEGSVSTLKIQRTERGDSAVYLCASSLSRNTEAFFGQGTRLTVV.